This is a list of T cell receptor beta chains from one sample in a study of shared clonotypes between healthy human individuals. The protocol was immunoSEQ multiplex PCR, while the TCRdb copy is restricted to in-frame clones and leaves out a portion. The sample contains some 2,000,000 clones, approximately 95% of which appear only once. The sequenced sample was naive CD4+ T cells sorted from blood. These receptors originate from a man between 18 and 35 years old in good health. Each CDR3 is given without its conserved first and last residue.

V gene: TRBV19
J gene: TRBJ1-6
CDR3 protein: ASSVRDRWSPLH

V gene: TRBV28
J gene: TRBJ2-3
CDR3 protein: ASSLAGGSNTDTQY

V gene: TRBV11-2
J gene: TRBJ2-7
CDR3 protein: ASSLAASYEQY

V gene: TRBV21-1
J gene: TRBJ2-5
CDR3 protein: ASSKWYKQETQY

V gene: TRBV10-2
J gene: TRBJ2-5
CDR3 protein: ASSEAGATQY

V gene: TRBV4-3
J gene: TRBJ2-4
CDR3 protein: ASSQESSGLAKNIQY

V gene: TRBV7-9
J gene: TRBJ2-7
CDR3 protein: ASSLAYGEGQY

V gene: TRBV7-2
J gene: TRBJ1-5
CDR3 protein: ASSFLGHSNQPQH

V gene: TRBV18
J gene: TRBJ2-7
CDR3 protein: ASSPPTGYEQY

V gene: TRBV10-2
J gene: TRBJ2-5
CDR3 protein: ASSESQLTETQY

V gene: TRBV28
J gene: TRBJ1-1
CDR3 protein: ASGRTEAF

V gene: TRBV7-2
J gene: TRBJ1-4
CDR3 protein: ASSAGTSPLWTNEKLF

V gene: TRBV5-4
J gene: TRBJ1-1
CDR3 protein: ASSFQGRMNTEAF

V gene: TRBV19
J gene: TRBJ2-5
CDR3 protein: ASSISSQETQY

V gene: TRBV18
J gene: TRBJ2-5
CDR3 protein: ASSLGTLQETQY

V gene: TRBV5-1
J gene: TRBJ2-2
CDR3 protein: ASSSGTGGGELF

V gene: TRBV28
J gene: TRBJ1-1
CDR3 protein: ASTAGVNTEAF

V gene: TRBV6-1
J gene: TRBJ1-2
CDR3 protein: ASSSLQGSNYGYT

V gene: TRBV5-4
J gene: TRBJ1-3
CDR3 protein: ASSLVRAQGTGNTIY

V gene: TRBV30
J gene: TRBJ1-5
CDR3 protein: AWSSGQGNQPQH

V gene: TRBV2
J gene: TRBJ1-6
CDR3 protein: ASDRQGYNSPLH

V gene: TRBV27
J gene: TRBJ1-4
CDR3 protein: AIARTGDPNEKLF

V gene: TRBV6-1
J gene: TRBJ2-7
CDR3 protein: ASSEFTGTSYEQY

V gene: TRBV27
J gene: TRBJ1-1
CDR3 protein: ASSLGTGGTEAF

V gene: TRBV10-3
J gene: TRBJ1-2
CDR3 protein: AIRFGGGAEYGYT

V gene: TRBV6-5
J gene: TRBJ2-7
CDR3 protein: ASRLMVQGTYEQY

V gene: TRBV6-4
J gene: TRBJ1-1
CDR3 protein: ASRYKQGATEAF